One T cell receptor (beta chain) is described in this entry. The antigen remains undetermined. Trimming cost V 6 bases and J 2 bases; bases outside gene matches: 8. This CDR3 is 17 amino acids long. Germline lookup yields CDR1 MNHEY and CDR2 SVGEGT. The data were produced by immunoSEQ multiplex PCR, yet TCRdb's version contains in-frame clones alone and is incomplete. This sample yields about 150,000 clones, of which 90% are seen a single time; 15% to 20% belongs to the top ten. This sample was included in a study of T cell responses to AZD1222 COVID-19 vaccine. Whole-study findings and limits: With dominance at 160-218 and 743-854, vaccine-associated CD4 TCRs spanned spike.

The sequencing used peripheral blood, collected on day 0 of AZD1222 vaccination. This TCR derives from an adult in good health. The V and J genes are TRBV6-2 or TRBV6-3 and TRBJ2-3, with 13 nucleotides matching TRBD2. This CDR3 is CASSDGTSGAFTDTQYF. CDR3 nucleotides: TGTGCCAGCAGCGACGGGACTAGCGGGGCCTTCACAGATACGCAGTATTTT.